Each of the 27 T cell receptor beta chains below was sequenced from the same sample in a study of regulatory T cells in long-lasting Graves disease. Combining iRepertoire HTBI primers with Arm-PCR of CDR3 regions, the authors built TCR beta libraries. TCRdb used MiXCR to reprocess the multiplex PCR reads, holding one entry per CDR3 protein. Of under 700,000 distinct CDR3 sequences listed, 15% to 20% are singletons. Regarding time point: newly diagnosed GD, antithyroid drugs for less than 3 months. From PBMCs, RNA was extracted and then used to make the TCR library. The data also belong to a second study, concerning T cells in Graves' hyperthyroidism and ophthalmopathy.

This material consisted of peripheral blood mononuclear cells (PBMCs), taken at new diagnosis, from a patient treated with antithyroid drugs. All receptors derive from a woman aged 35-65 years with Graves disease.

Regarding this clonotype: The junction does not match germline at one end; this may be a read error. The V and J genes are TRBV7-8 and TRBJ1-1; tentatively, D is TRBD1 (5 bases). In germline, CDR1 is SGHVS, CDR2 FQNEAQ. There are 19 residues in the CDR3. The DNA of the CDR3 is TGTGCCAGCAGCTTAGGACTTTGGTTGGACACAGGACTGAACACTGGAGCTTTCTTT. This encodes CASSLGLWLDTGLNTGAFF.

This clonotype was seen at least ten times. The rearrangement uses TRBV6-1 and TRBJ2-7; TRBD1 matches 7 bases. Germline-derived CDR1 and CDR2 are MNHNS and SASEGT. The CDR3 length is 16 residues. V was clipped by 3 bases and J by 3 bases; unmatched bases: 11. CDR3 in DNA: TGTGCCAGCAGTGACTCAAGAGGACAGGATATCTACGAGCAGTACTTC. This sequence encodes CASSDSRGQDIYEQYF.

This clonotype was counted at least ten times. V is TRBV3-1 and J is TRBJ1-2, with D possibly TRBD1 on 6 matching bases. The CDR3 runs 14 residues. Looked up from germline, CDR1 is LGHDT and CDR2 is YNNKEL (reference sequence). Trimming left V 2 bases short and J 4 bases short, with 11 bases between. The CDR3 loop is CASSQSGRGYGYTF. The CDR3 DNA reads TGTGCCAGCAGCCAAAGCGGCAGGGGCTATGGCTACACCTTC.

This clonotype came up many times. The chain links TRBV6-1 to TRBJ1-2, with a weak D call TRBD1 (5 bases). Germline CDR1 and CDR2: MNHNS and SASEGT. The CDR3 is 14 amino acids. Between the trimmed V and J ends, which lost 6 bases and 6 bases, there was a span of 17 bases. The CDR3 nucleotides are TGTGCCAGCAGCCCCTTCAGGGTTGGGCATGGCTACACCTTC. This gives the protein CASSPFRVGHGYTF.

This clonotype was detected many times. The genes are TRBV9 and TRBJ1-1; TRBD1 is a possible D gene (5 bases). V shed 1 base and J shed 4 bases, with 8 bases lying between them. This CDR3 has 13 amino acids. Germline assignment: CDR1 SGDLS and CDR2 YYNGEE. The CDR3 here is CASSVYGGTEAFF. Here the CDR3 DNA reads TGTGCCAGCAGCGTATATGGGGGCACTGAAGCTTTCTTT. Full variable domain (missing parts from reference TRBV9 and TRBJ1-1): DSGVTQTPKHLITATGQRVTLRCSPRSGDLSVYWYQQSLDQGLQFLIQYYNGEERAKGNILERFSAQQFPDLHSELNLSSLELGDSALYFCASSVYGGTEAFFGQGTRLTVV.

This chain connects TRBV6-1 to TRBJ2-7, with TRBD1 identical over 9 bases. Germline-derived CDR1 and CDR2 are MNHNS and SASEGT. The V and J ends lost 6 bases and 6 bases, in that order; junction bases with no gene match: 9. The CDR3 is made up of 14 amino acids. In DNA, the CDR3 is TGTGCCAGCAGATTTTTAGGGACAGGGCCCGAGCAGTACTTC. This sequence encodes CASRFLGTGPEQYF.

This clonotype was detected ten times or more. J is TRBJ2-5 and V is TRBV2; TRBD2 matches 8 bases. The CDR3 runs to 15 residues. Germline CDR1 and CDR2: SNHLY and FYNNEI. J was trimmed by 5 bases and V by 6 bases; bases with no gene match: 11. CDR3: CASSEPGGGWETQYF. CDR3 DNA: TGTGCCAGCAGCGAACCGGGGGGGGGCTGGGAGACCCAGTACTTC. The whole variable domain, remainder taken from reference TRBV2 and TRBJ2-5, is EPEVTQTPSHQVTQMGQEVILRCVPISNHLYFYWYRQILGQKVEFLVSFYNNEISEKSEIFDDQFSVERPDGSNFTLKIRSTKLEDSAMYFCASSEPGGGWETQYFGPGTRLLVL.

As for this clonotype: A read error is possible here, since a much larger clone lies one base away. In DNA form, the CDR3 reads TGTGCCAGCAGCTTATTTATCTCTCACTACGATGAGCAGTTCTTC. Translated, it gives CASSLFISHYDEQFF. This rearrangement joins TRBV11-1 to TRBJ2-1, with unresolved D. The CDR3 extends over 15 amino acids. Germline loops: CDR1 SGHAT, CDR2 FQDESV (reference sequence).

The genes are TRBV20-1 and TRBJ1-2, with D maybe TRBD1 (5 bases). V was trimmed by 3 bases and J by 2 bases, leaving 16 bases between them. The CDR3 runs 15 residues. Germline lookup yields CDR1 DFQATT and CDR2 SNEGSKA (reference sequence). For the CDR3, the DNA is TGCAGTGCTAGGGGCAGGGAGACAGAAAACTATGGCTACACCTTC. Protein sequence: CSARGRETENYGYTF.

The chain combines TRBV4-1 with TRBJ2-1, with D hard to call. CDR1 and CDR2 (germline): MGHRA, YSYEKL. Trimming left V 0 bases short and J 8 bases short, with 5 bases between. The CDR3 extends over 12 amino acids. CDR3 nucleotide sequence: TGCGCCAGCAGCCAAGATTTTTATGAGCAGTTCTTC. It specifies CASSQDFYEQFF.

This clonotype was seen a few times. The J gene is TRBJ2-3, the V gene TRBV4-1; no clear D gene. The CDR3 has 15 amino acids. Germline CDR1 MGHRA, CDR2 YSYEKL. Deletions cut 4 bases from V and 6 bases from J, with 17 bases between. The CDR3 is CASSPEEGFLDTQYF. CDR3 nucleotides: TGCGCCAGCAGCCCAGAGGAAGGGTTTTTGGATACGCAGTATTTT.

The table lists this clonotype with many counts. The V call is TRBV3-1, the J call TRBJ1-2; 7 bases are shared with TRBD1. The length of the CDR3 is 14 residues. The junction had 5 bases not matched to a gene; V was cut back by 5 bases and J by 2 bases. Looked up from germline, CDR1 is LGHDT and CDR2 is YNNKEL (reference sequence). The CDR3 reads CASSLGQSNYGYTF. The CDR3 coding sequence is TGTGCCAGCAGCTTGGGACAGAGCAACTATGGCTACACCTTC.

This clonotype was seen a single time. As the CDR3 is not closed by the conserved phenylalanine or tryptophan, this likely results from a read error. The genes are TRBV12-3 or TRBV12-4 and TRBJ2-1; 10 nucleotides line up with TRBD2. The V gene end was trimmed by 6 bases and the J gene end by 6 bases; junction bases not matched to a gene: 11. The CDR3 runs to 16 residues. The CDR3 DNA reads as TGTGCCAGCAGCCTACAAGCGGGGGGGCTTTCCAATGAGCAGTTCTCC. It encodes CASSLQAGGLSNEQFS.

The chain combines TRBV6-2 or TRBV6-3 with TRBJ2-5; tentative D call: TRBD1 (5 bases). The CDR3 spans 14 residues. Between the trimmed V and J ends, which lost 11 bases and 2 bases, there was a span of 18 bases. Germline V gene sequence: CDR1 MNHEY, CDR2 SVGEGT. The CDR3 region has the DNA TGTGCCGCCAAGGGGTTGGCGGAGCAAGAGACCCAGTACTTC. It encodes CAAKGLAEQETQYF.

This clonotype came up a few times. This chain connects TRBV27 to TRBJ1-6; 9 bases are shared with TRBD1. The CDR3 is 13 amino acids. Germline loops: CDR1 MNHEY, CDR2 SMNVEV (reference sequence). The trim removed 9 bases at V and 10 bases at J, leaving 7 bases unmatched. The CDR3 coding sequence is TGTGCCAGTGGGACAGGGAAAGGGTCACCCCTCCACTTT. This sequence encodes CASGTGKGSPLHF.

With respect to this clonotype: A much larger clonotype is one base distant, so this may be a read error. The chain has TRBV11-1 and TRBJ1-1; D remains unclear. The CDR3 length is 15 residues. Looked up from germline, CDR1 is SGHAT and CDR2 is FQDESV (reference sequence). V lost 6 bases and J 4 bases, leaving 18 bases between the germline ends. CDR3 nucleotide sequence: TGTGCCAGCAGACCAAATTTCGGACGGGGCACTGAAGCTTTCTTT. Protein product: CASRPNFGRGTEAFF.

The rearrangement links TRBV5-1 to TRBJ1-2, with D possibly matching TRBD1 (6 bases). CDR1 and CDR2 from the germline V gene are SGHRS and YFSETQ. This CDR3 has 13 amino acids. Trimming removed 6 bases from V and 2 bases from J, with 11 bases in between. Here the CDR3 reads CASNNTGNYGYTF. In DNA form, the CDR3 reads TGCGCCAGCAACAACACAGGGAACTATGGCTACACCTTC.

This chain uses TRBV7-3 with TRBJ1-1; 9 bases map to TRBD1. With 5 bases clipped from V and 4 bases from J, the junction kept 5 bases outside the gene matches. Germline V lookup: CDR1 SGHTA, CDR2 FQGTGA. This CDR3 comprises 14 residues. The CDR3 bases are TGTGCCAGCAGCCCCGGGGACAGGGTCACTGAAGCTTTCTTT. Protein sequence: CASSPGDRVTEAFF.

This clonotype was seen at least ten times. The J gene is TRBJ2-7, the V gene TRBV5-6; D possibly corresponds to TRBD1 (6 bases). Per the germline V gene, CDR1 is SGHDT and CDR2 is YYEEEE. There are 12 residues in the CDR3. The V gene lost 4 bases and the J gene lost 10 bases, with 15 bases spanning the gap. This CDR3 is CASSTAGASQYF. Here the CDR3 DNA reads TGTGCCAGCAGCACCGCAGGGGCCTCACAGTACTTC.

There are a few counts of this clonotype. This chain links TRBV18 with TRBJ1-2; 7 bases align to TRBD1. Germline CDR1 and CDR2: KGHSH and LQKENI. V dropped 3 bases and J dropped 4; count of bases not matched to a gene: 14. This CDR3 contains 17 residues. CDR3 region: CASSPSTGTLLLYGYTF. CDR3 DNA sequence: TGTGCCAGCTCACCCTCGACAGGGACTTTACTTCTCTATGGCTACACCTTC.

This clonotype came up many times. The chain combines TRBV5-1 with TRBJ1-5; D is undetermined. This CDR3 is 13 amino acids long. V was trimmed by 0 bases and J by 7 bases, leaving 8 bases between them. CDR1 is SGHRS, CDR2 YFSETQ, per germline. The DNA for the CDR3 is TGCGCCAGCAGCTTGGACAGCGCACAGCCCCAGCATTTT. Its translation: CASSLDSAQPQHF.

This clonotype was counted at least ten times. The chain has TRBV20-1 and TRBJ2-7; D is unclear. Germline loops: CDR1 DFQATT, CDR2 SNEGSKA (reference sequence). Trimming stripped 0 bases from V and 7 bases from J, with 13 bases between. This CDR3 is built from 13 residues. CDR3 coding DNA: TGCAGTGCTAGAGACACGGGTCATCCTGAGCAGTACTTC. Its translation: CSARDTGHPEQYF.

The chain employs TRBV19 and TRBJ1-4; 9 bases fit TRBD1. V dropped 6 bases and J dropped 7; count of bases not matched to a gene: 3. The CDR3 length is 13 residues. Per the germline V gene, CDR1 is LNHDA and CDR2 is SQIVND (reference sequence). CDR3 in DNA: TGTGCCAGTAGCTGGGACAGGGTTGAAAAACTGTTTTTT. This translates into CASSWDRVEKLFF.

This clonotype was recorded a few times. The chain couples TRBV12-3 or TRBV12-4 to TRBJ2-3, with TRBD2 identical over 14 bases. Unmatched junction bases numbered 5, after V lost 5 bases and J lost 1 base. The CDR3 covers 17 residues. The CDR3 sequence: CASSPGGLAGGTDTQYF. In DNA, the CDR3 is TGTGCCAGCAGTCCCGGGGGACTAGCGGGGGGCACAGATACGCAGTATTTT.

This chain joins TRBV27 and TRBJ2-5; either TRBD1 or TRBD2 may supply D (6 bases each). Germline lookup yields CDR1 MNHEY and CDR2 SMNVEV (reference sequence). Trimming took off 11 bases at V and 3 bases at J, with 16 bases between the two ends. The CDR3 has 13 residues. In nucleotides, the CDR3 is TGTGCCTCAAAGACGAGGGGGGAAGAGACCCAGTACTTC. Translated: CASKTRGEETQYF.

The table lists this clonotype with a few counts. The gene calls are TRBV9 and TRBJ2-7, with 7 bases lining up with TRBD1. Per germline, CDR1 SGDLS and CDR2 YYNGEE. V gave up 4 bases and J gave up 5 bases; unmatched junction bases: 9. The length of the CDR3 is 14 residues. CDR3 region: CASSPSTGADEQYF. CDR3 nucleotides: TGTGCCAGCAGCCCGTCAACAGGGGCCGACGAGCAGTACTTC.

This clonotype was seen only a few times. The V call is TRBV7-6, the J call TRBJ2-5; no firm D call. In germline, CDR1 is SGHVS, CDR2 FNYEAQ. This CDR3 spans 14 amino acids. Trimming took 1 base from V and 3 from J, leaving 9 bases between them. The CDR3 coding sequence is TGTGCCAGCAGCTTAGAGGGAATCGAAGAGACCCAGTACTTC. It specifies CASSLEGIEETQYF. The variable domain in full, with the rest retrieved from reference TRBV7-6 and TRBJ2-5, is GAGVSQSPRYKVTKRGQDVALRCDPISGHVSLYWYRQALGQGPEFLTYFNYEAQQDKSGLPNDRFSAERPEGSISTLTIQRTEQRDSAMYRCASSLEGIEETQYFGPGTRLLVL.